This TCR beta chain originates from a study of T cell repertoires in cytomegalovirus infection. Germline V gene sequence: CDR1 ENHRY, CDR2 SYGVKD. The germline V and J ends were trimmed by 10 bases and 5 bases, with 12 bases remaining between them. This CDR3 contains 11 residues. TCRdb independently ran MiXCR on the reads; one entry per CDR3 protein. The table lists some 280,000 distinct CDR3 sequences, roughly an eighth of them singletons. This clonotype has ten or more counts. The sequence derives from a human donor in good health (CMV status not recorded). Some clones in this sample may be carry-over from other donors' samples. This sequence joins TRBV10-3 and TRBJ2-7; tentatively, D is TRBD2 (6 bases). The sample consisted of PBMCs. This CDR3 reads CATRTGDEQYF. CDR3 coding DNA: TGTGCCACACGGACGGGAGACGAGCAGTACTTC.